Below are 2 T cell receptor beta chains sequenced from a single sample in a study of response to subunit inactivated influenza vaccine. TCRdb called the RT-PCR reads again in MiXCR, with one record for every CDR3 protein. Here the sample spans just under 550,000 distinct CDR3 sequences, approximately 22% being singletons. This sample also appeared in a second study, on T cells expressing NK-cell markers. From that study: UMIs accompanied the 5'RACE template switching by which TCR beta cDNA was made.

The sample was CD4+ T cells sorted from PBMCs, taken 12 days after vaccination. The origin of the receptors is a middle-aged man who received an inactivated influenza vaccine.

This clonotype was counted between two and nine times. V is TRBV5-6 and J is TRBJ2-3; D remains unclear. Trimming stripped 2 bases from V and 2 bases from J, with 9 bases between. The CDR3 runs 14 residues. CDR1 is SGHDT and CDR2 is YYEEEE in the germline V gene. CDR3: CASSFRRLTDTQYF. In DNA, the CDR3 is TGTGCCAGCAGCTTTCGGCGTCTCACAGATACGCAGTATTTT. Combining the CDR3 with reference TRBV5-6 and TRBJ2-3 gives the whole variable domain DAGVTQSPTHLIKTRGQQVTLRCSPKSGHDTVSWYQQALGQGPQFIFQYYEEEERQRGNFPDRFSGHQFPNYSSELNVNALLLGDSALYLCASSFRRLTDTQYFGPGTRLTVL.

Notes on this clonotype: The CDR3 carries no conserved terminal phenylalanine or tryptophan, so it likely arises from a read error. It is unclear where the CDR3 begins or ends on the DNA, so no DNA is shown, and the CDR3 is as TCRdb lists it. J is TRBJ2-1 and V is TRBV3-1; the table's D call, TRBD2, was not checked against the DNA. Both ends counted, the CDR3 spans 11 residues. CDR1 LGHDT and CDR2 YNNKEL come from the germline V gene (reference sequence). CDR3 sequence: CASSQVGTVVV.